This entry concerns a single TCR beta chain. Distinct nucleotide sequences in the sample also encode this CDR3. The germline CDR1 and CDR2 sequences are SGHTA and FQGNSA. Trimming cost V 1 base and J 5 bases; bases outside gene matches: 2. This CDR3 has 14 residues. These data come from a study of cytomegalovirus exposure and HLA in healthy donors. In the PCR, 60 Vbeta and 13 Jbeta primers were used. Clones were read by immunoSEQ multiplex PCR, and TCRdb kept only the in-frame ones, dropping some. The profile covers tens of thousands of clones, with around 65% appearing a single time and roughly 4.5% taken by the ten largest.

Sequencing input: PBMCs. The TCR originated in a man in his fifties or sixties in good health and CMV-seropositive. The J gene is TRBJ1-2, the V gene TRBV7-2, with 9 bases lining up with TRBD1. In DNA form, the CDR3 reads TGTGCCAGCAGCTTAGTGGGACAGGGATATGGCTACACCTTC. Translation: CASSLVGQGYGYTF.